These T cell receptor beta chains were read from a single sample in a study of OX40 agonist ivuxolimab in advanced cancers. Sequencing was performed with immunoSEQ multiplex PCR; in TCRdb, only in-frame clones are kept and a portion is missing. This repertoire shows tens of thousands of clones, around 90% found once; its top ten account for 10%. Specimen: CD4+ or CD8+ T cells sorted from blood, collected in a trial of the OX40 agonist ivuxolimab. These receptors came from an adult with an advanced solid tumor such as melanoma, head and neck, liver or kidney cancer. The CDR3 runs from the conserved cysteine through the conserved F or W. Each record gives: J gene, D gene, V gene, clone size, CDR3 protein, CDR3 DNA. A D gene is named only where the DNA matches it firmly. Clone size is shown for a subset of rows, as once, few, many or a class of expanded clone.

>TRBJ2-3|TRBD1|TRBV28|NA
CASRETGGGDTQYF
TGTGCCAGCAGGGAAACAGGGGGCGGGGATACGCAGTATTTT
>TRBJ2-7|TRBD1|TRBV19|NA
CASSTRGGFLDEQYF
TGTGCCAGTAGTACCCGAGGGGGCTTCTTGGACGAGCAGTACTTC
>TRBJ1-1|NA|TRBV5-1|NA
CASSLVHSTNTEAFF
TGCGCCAGCAGCTTGGTGCACAGCACGAACACTGAAGCTTTCTTT
>TRBJ1-6|NA|TRBV5-1|few
CASSLRRDSPLHF
TGCGCCAGCAGCCTACGCCGAGATTCACCCCTCCACTTT
>TRBJ2-3|NA|TRBV5-1|NA
CASSLALDGHGTDTQYF
TGCGCCAGCAGCTTGGCCCTTGACGGGCATGGTACAGATACGCAGTATTTT
>TRBJ1-1|TRBD1|TRBV6-6|NA
CASSYGTGGGNTEAFF
TGTGCCAGCAGTTACGGGACAGGGGGTGGAAACACTGAAGCTTTCTTT
>TRBJ1-2|NA|TRBV7-9|NA
CASSLGIYGYTF
TGTGCCAGCAGCTTAGGGATATATGGCTACACCTTC
>TRBJ1-1|NA|TRBV5-4|NA
CASSLITLTSEAFF
TGTGCCAGCAGCTTAATTACATTAACCTCTGAAGCTTTCTTT
>TRBJ2-3|TRBD1|TRBV7-9|NA
CASRRQGAVADTQYF
TGTGCCAGCAGAAGACAGGGGGCTGTCGCAGATACGCAGTATTTT
>TRBJ2-1|NA|TRBV28|NA
CASSFYKEQFF
TGTGCCAGCAGTTTTTACAAAGAGCAGTTCTTC
>TRBJ1-2|NA|TRBV15|NA
CATSREGGYGYTF
TGTGCCACCAGCAGAGAAGGGGGCTATGGCTACACCTTC
>TRBJ2-2|NA|TRBV10-3|NA
CAIRNRANTGELFF
TGTGCCATCAGGAACAGGGCGAACACCGGGGAGCTGTTTTTT
>TRBJ2-2|NA|TRBV5-1|NA
CASSFRTRNTGELFF
TGCGCCAGCAGCTTTAGGACTCGAAACACCGGGGAGCTGTTTTTT
>TRBJ2-1|NA|TRBV18|NA
CASSLGPDNEQFF
TGTGCCAGCTCACTTGGACCGGACAATGAGCAGTTCTTC